This TCR beta chain was sequenced for a study of siplizumab effects on memory and regulatory T cells. Points from the study as a whole: Most alloreactive clones went unmapped to unstimulated subsets; only a minor fraction mapped. The alloresponse seemed to draw substantially on naive T cells, which appeared more diverse than memory cells.

A remark on this clone: Its antigen is not known.

Trimming removed 4 bases from V and 7 bases from J; junction bases left unmatched: 5. This CDR3 contains 14 residues. The germline V gene has CDR1 SGHAT and CDR2 FQNNGV. Per sample, 10^5 or so TCR templates underwent assay. Method: immunoSEQ multiplex PCR; TCRdb's copy keeps in-frame clones and lacks some. The sample has tens of thousands of clones; 91% are singletons. This sequence originates from a human donor in good health. This chain links TRBV11-2 with TRBJ2-1; 9 positions match TRBD2. Sequencing was performed on CD8+ T cells sorted from blood. CDR3 DNA sequence: TGTGCCAGCAGCTCCGGACTAGCGTGGAATGAGCAGTTCTTC. This gives the protein CASSSGLAWNEQFF.